Following are 20 T cell receptor beta chains from one sample sequenced in a study of T-cell memory formation after mild COVID-19. TCRdb re-called the 5' RACE reads through MiXCR, storing one row per CDR3 protein. The table lists about 430,000 distinct CDR3 sequences, roughly 24% of them singletons. The sequencing input was PBMCs or a T cell subset sorted from them (not recorded which). The receptors come from an adult woman who had mild COVID-19 (a few samples of this study predate the infection). Cell type and time point are not known.

The chain has TRBV7-2 and TRBJ1-1; no clear D gene. Germline CDR1 SGHTA, CDR2 FQGNSA. V lost 2 bases, J lost 5 bases, and 18 bases lay in between. This CDR3 spans 16 amino acids. The CDR3 DNA reads TGTGCCAGCAGCTTAATGGGTGGCAGTAGGAGTACTGAAGCTTTCTTT. It yields the protein CASSLMGGSRSTEAFF.

V is TRBV12-3 or TRBV12-4 and J is TRBJ1-6, with TRBD1 as a possible D gene (6 bases). V was clipped by 3 bases and J by 12 bases, with 21 bases between them. CDR3 length equals 16 residues. CDR3 protein: CASSFSLAGAGVPLHF. CDR3 DNA sequence: TGTGCCAGCAGTTTCAGTCTAGCAGGAGCAGGGGTACCCCTCCACTTT.

V usage is TRBV3-1 and J usage is TRBJ2-7, with no clear D. Germline V gene data show CDR1 as LGHDT and CDR2 as YNNKEL (reference sequence). CDR3 length: 11 amino acids. Deletions cut 0 bases from V and 7 bases from J, with 4 bases between. CDR3 residues: CASSQDKEQYF. The CDR3 DNA reads TGTGCCAGCAGCCAAGATAAAGAGCAGTACTTC.

This clonotype was recorded a few times. The V call is TRBV28, the J call TRBJ2-3, with TRBD1 identical over 7 bases. The CDR3 spans 14 residues. Per germline, CDR1 MDHEN and CDR2 SYDVKM. V shed 7 bases, J shed 6 bases, and the junction held 10 bases outside the gene matches. CDR3 sequence (DNA): TGTGCCAGCAAAACAGGGGCCCAGGGGGATACGCAGTATTTT. Translating it yields CASKTGAQGDTQYF.

This rearrangement joins TRBV5-1 to TRBJ2-1; D ambiguous. Germline values: CDR1 SGHRS, CDR2 YFSETQ. Trimming left V 0 bases short and J 4 bases short, with 11 bases between. CDR3 length equals 15 residues. In DNA form, the CDR3 reads TGCGCCAGCAGCTTGGACTACATGGGTTACAATGAGCAGTTCTTC. The encoded protein is CASSLDYMGYNEQFF.

This clonotype was recorded a few times. The chain carries TRBV4-1 and TRBJ2-7, with 11 bases fitting TRBD2. This CDR3 spans 15 amino acids. Germline CDR1 MGHRA, CDR2 YSYEKL. After removal of 1 base from V and 2 bases from J, the junction contained 1 base not matched to a gene. Here the CDR3 DNA reads TGCGCCAGCAGCCAAGGACTAGCGGGGACCTACGAGCAGTACTTC. It is translated as CASSQGLAGTYEQYF.

This sequence joins TRBV6-5 and TRBJ2-4, with D hard to call. The V end lost 0 bases, the J end lost 3 bases, and 12 bases lay between the germline ends. The CDR3 loop spans 16 amino acids. CDR1 and CDR2 (germline): MNHEY, SVGAGI. The DNA for the CDR3 is TGTGCCAGCAGTTACTCGACACCCCCGGGCAAAAACATTCAGTACTTC. It yields the protein CASSYSTPPGKNIQYF.

This chain connects TRBV2 to TRBJ2-7; D remains ambiguous. V was clipped by 7 bases and J by 7 bases, with 11 bases between them. This CDR3 has 11 residues. From germline, CDR1 is SNHLY and CDR2 FYNNEI. CDR3 coding DNA: TGTGCCAGCACCGAAGGGTGGGAGCAGTACTTC. As protein: CASTEGWEQYF.

The J gene is TRBJ2-1, the V gene TRBV7-2, with 8 bases matching TRBD2. V dropped 2 bases and J dropped 2; count of bases not matched to a gene: 2. CDR3 length: 15 residues. The germline V gene encodes CDR1 SGHTA and CDR2 FQGNSA. DNA of the CDR3: TGTGCCAGCAGCTTAAATAGCGGGGCCTACAATGAGCAGTTCTTC. Translating it yields CASSLNSGAYNEQFF.

The J gene is TRBJ2-3, the V gene TRBV6-1; TRBD1 might be the D (5 bases). CDR1 and CDR2 (germline): MNHNS, SASEGT. Between the trimmed V and J ends, which lost 4 bases and 3 bases, there was a span of 11 bases. The CDR3 runs to 14 residues. The CDR3 nucleotides read TGTGCCAGCAGTGCGGCAGGGATTACAGATACGCAGTATTTT. It yields the protein CASSAAGITDTQYF.

The table lists this clonotype with a few counts. This sequence joins TRBV5-6 and TRBJ2-2; D tentatively fits TRBD1 or TRBD2 (5 bases each). V was trimmed by 4 bases and J by 5 bases, leaving 15 bases between them. Germline V CDR1 and CDR2: SGHDT, YYEEEE. The CDR3 loop spans 15 amino acids. The CDR3 bases are TGTGCCAGCAGCCTGAGGGGATTGAGGACCGGGGAGCTGTTTTTT. Protein: CASSLRGLRTGELFF.

V and J are TRBV25-1 and TRBJ2-3; TRBD2 matches 12 bases. The CDR3 is 16 amino acids. J lost 3 bases, V lost 8 bases, and 9 bases had no gene match. Germline CDR1 MGHDK, CDR2 SYGVNS. This CDR3 reads CASSRLAGGLTDTQYF. CDR3 sequence (DNA): TGTGCCAGCTCCCGGCTAGCGGGGGGGCTGACAGATACGCAGTATTTT.

The V and J genes are TRBV18 and TRBJ2-5, with 7 bases aligning to TRBD2. The CDR3 consists of 15 residues. CDR1 KGHSH and CDR2 LQKENI come from the germline V gene. V lost 3 bases to trimming and J lost 1 base; unmatched junction nucleotides: 5. The CDR3 loop is CASSPRAGFQETQYF. Here the CDR3 DNA reads TGTGCCAGCTCACCGCGAGCGGGGTTCCAAGAGACCCAGTACTTC.

This clonotype was counted a few times. This chain links TRBV30 with TRBJ1-4; D is possibly TRBD1 (5 bases). Germline V gene lookup returns CDR1 GTSNPN and CDR2 SVGIG (reference sequence). V was trimmed by 6 bases and J by 4 bases, leaving 6 bases between them. CDR3 length: 11 residues. The CDR3 spells CACDSNEKLFF. CDR3 DNA sequence: TGTGCCTGTGACAGTAATGAAAAACTGTTTTTT. Filled out from reference TRBV30 and TRBJ1-4, the complete variable domain reads SQTIHQWPATLVQPVGSPLSLECTVEGTSNPNLYWYRQAAGRGLQLLFYSVGIGQISSEVPQNLSASRPQDRQFILSSKKLLLSDSGFYLCACDSNEKLFFGSGTQLSVL.

This rearrangement joins TRBV19 to TRBJ1-5; TRBD1 matches 7 bases. This CDR3 contains 16 residues. V was clipped by 5 bases and J by 3 bases; unmatched bases: 10. Germline assignment: CDR1 LNHDA and CDR2 SQIVND (reference sequence). Written as DNA, the CDR3 is TGTGCCAGTAGTCCTAGGGGGCTCGGTGACAATCAGCCCCAGCATTTT. Amino acid sequence: CASSPRGLGDNQPQHF.

This clonotype was seen repeatedly, ten times or more. V usage is TRBV5-1 and J usage is TRBJ2-7, with D perhaps assigned TRBD1 or TRBD2 (5 bases each). Trimming took off 1 base at V and 2 bases at J, with 7 bases between the two ends. CDR1 and CDR2 (germline): SGHRS, YFSETQ. The CDR3 totals 13 residues. This chain's CDR3 is CASSLPGPYEQYF. The CDR3 DNA sequence: TGCGCCAGCAGCTTGCCGGGGCCCTACGAGCAGTACTTC.

This clonotype was detected only a few times. The genes are TRBV7-9 and TRBJ2-1; D gene unclear. The CDR3 covers 14 residues. V was trimmed by 6 bases and J by 7 bases, leaving 16 bases between them. CDR1 SEHNR and CDR2 FQNEAQ come from the germline V gene (reference sequence). DNA for the CDR3: TGTGCCAGCAGTCGAGACCTGGCGGTAAATGAGCAGTTCTTC. Amino acid sequence: CASSRDLAVNEQFF.

The chain couples TRBV12-3 or TRBV12-4 to TRBJ2-2, with TRBD2 as a possible D gene (6 bases). The CDR3 has 16 residues. V dropped 4 bases and J dropped 0 bases, with 12 bases sitting between them. The CDR3 is CASSSRGFANTGELFF. The DNA of the CDR3 is TGTGCCAGCAGTTCGCGGGGATTCGCGAACACCGGGGAGCTGTTTTTT.

This clonotype was counted once. The chain is built from TRBV9 and TRBJ2-3; the D is unclear. This CDR3 is 13 amino acids long. Germline V lookup: CDR1 SGDLS, CDR2 YYNGEE. Trimming pared 4 bases from V and 6 bases from J, leaving 12 bases between. The CDR3 here is CASSSSVGDTQYF. The CDR3 bases are TGTGCCAGCAGCTCCTCCGTTGGGGATACGCAGTATTTT.

In its sample, this clonotype was seen a few times. The chain has TRBV19 and TRBJ2-3; TRBD2 might be the D (6 bases). Trimming pared 4 bases from V and 5 bases from J, leaving 10 bases between. This CDR3 has 13 amino acids. CDR1 LNHDA and CDR2 SQIVND come from the germline V gene (reference sequence). In DNA form, the CDR3 reads TGTGCCAGTAGTACGGGACTGTTAGATACGCAGTATTTT. This codes for CASSTGLLDTQYF.